Listed here are 26 T cell receptor beta chains from one sample, sequenced in a study of T cell responses to AZD1222 COVID-19 vaccine. TCRdb keeps only in-frame clones here, not all; method: immunoSEQ multiplex PCR. This table has fewer than 100,000 clones, roughly 87% appearing once. This specimen consisted of peripheral blood, obtained 28 days after the second AZD1222 dose. These receptors originate from an adult who received the AZD1222 COVID-19 vaccine.

The rearrangement joins TRBV7-9 to TRBJ1-6; 8 nucleotides match TRBD1. CDR1 and CDR2 from the germline V gene are SEHNR and FQNEAQ (reference sequence). The CDR3 consists of 18 residues. Trimming took 0 bases from V and 6 from J; bases not matched to a gene: 10. The CDR3 reads CASSLAAGQGAGNSPLHF. The CDR3 DNA follows: TGTGCCAGCAGCTTAGCTGCCGGGCAGGGGGCAGGTAATTCACCCCTCCACTTT.

The table lists this clone with a count of one. The J gene is TRBJ2-7, the V gene TRBV6-5; D is possibly TRBD2 (5 bases). The CDR3 totals 16 residues. V lost 0 bases and J 0 bases, leaving 12 bases between the germline ends. CDR1 and CDR2 from the germline V gene are MNHEY and SVGAGI. CDR3 loop: CASSYSKSGSSYEQYF. CDR3 nucleotides: TGTGCCAGCAGTTACTCGAAGTCGGGGAGCTCCTACGAGCAGTACTTC.

Written as DNA, the CDR3 is TGCGCCAGCAGCCCGGACAATCCCTCCCGTCAGCCCCAGCATTTT. Protein product: CASSPDNPSRQPQHF. V and J are TRBV5-1 and TRBJ1-5; maybe TRBD1 (5 bases). Germline loops: CDR1 SGHRS, CDR2 YFSETQ. The CDR3 spans 15 residues. V was pared by 4 bases and J by 6 bases, with 17 bases between.

V gene TRBV5-8 combines with J gene TRBJ1-4, with D perhaps TRBD1 (5 bases). V was shortened by 10 bases and J by 2 bases, with 18 bases between the two germline ends. The CDR3 sequence is 15 residues long. The germline CDR1 and CDR2 sequences are SGHTS and YDEGEE. The CDR3, as DNA: TGTGCCTACCCGGGGACTGCGGAGACTAATGAAAAACTGTTTTTT. It specifies CAYPGTAETNEKLFF.

The rearrangement uses TRBV7-8 and TRBJ2-7, with a tentative D call TRBD1 (5 bases). Germline assignment: CDR1 SGHVS and CDR2 FQNEAQ. The CDR3 is 15 residues long. Trimming removed 1 base from V and 3 bases from J, with 13 bases in between. This chain's CDR3 is CASSLVQGESYEQYF. The DNA for the CDR3 is TGTGCCAGCAGCTTAGTTCAGGGCGAAAGCTACGAGCAGTACTTC. The whole variable domain, remainder taken from reference TRBV7-8 and TRBJ2-7, is GAGVSQSPRYKVAKRGQDVALRCDPISGHVSLFWYQQALGQGPEFLTYFQNEAQLDKSGLPSDRFFAERPEGSVSTLKIQRTQQEDSAVYLCASSLVQGESYEQYFGPGTRLTVT.

The count of this clone is one. The chain combines TRBV28 with TRBJ1-1; possibly TRBD1 for D (5 bases). The ends were cut back, 6 bases at V and 5 bases at J, with 19 bases in the middle. CDR3 length equals 15 residues. Germline lookup yields CDR1 MDHEN and CDR2 SYDVKM. The CDR3 bases are TGTGCCAGCAGCCCCCCAGCCGGAGAGGGGACTGAAGCTTTCTTT. Translating gives CASSPPAGEGTEAFF. Supplemented by reference TRBV28 and TRBJ1-1, the full variable domain reads DVKVTQSSRYLVKRTGEKVFLECVQDMDHENMFWYRQDPGLGLRLIYFSYDVKMKEKGDIPEGYSVSREKKERFSLILESASTNQTSMYLCASSPPAGEGTEAFFGQGTRLTVV.

This chain connects TRBV11-1 to TRBJ2-3; TRBD1 agrees at 9 bases. The CDR3 spans 15 residues. The junction had 0 bases not matched to a gene; V was cut back by 1 base and J by 1 base. Germline CDR1 SGHAT, CDR2 FQDESV (reference sequence). CDR3 coding DNA: TGTGCCAGCAGCTTAGGGGACAGGGGCACAGATACGCAGTATTTT. This translates into CASSLGDRGTDTQYF.

The rearrangement uses TRBV5-1 and TRBJ2-3; maybe TRBD2 (5 bases). In germline, CDR1 is SGHRS, CDR2 YFSETQ. CDR3 size: 14 residues. The germline V and J ends were trimmed by 2 bases and 2 bases, with 9 bases remaining between them. For the CDR3, the DNA is TGCGCCAGCAGCTTCATCGGACTCACAGATACGCAGTATTTT. Its protein is CASSFIGLTDTQYF.

The genes are TRBV6-5 and TRBJ2-1; 11 nucleotides agree with TRBD2. Germline values: CDR1 MNHEY, CDR2 SVGAGI. V shed 7 bases, J shed 15 bases, and the junction held 11 bases outside the gene matches. This CDR3 has 13 residues. CDR3 amino acids: CASTSGTSGLLFF. As DNA, the CDR3 is TGTGCCAGCACATCCGGGACTAGCGGACTTCTGTTCTTC.

The chain links TRBV2 to TRBJ1-1; a possible D gene is TRBD1 (5 bases). Trimming removed 9 bases from V and 5 bases from J, with 16 bases in between. The CDR3 has 13 amino acids. Germline values: CDR1 SNHLY, CDR2 FYNNEI. The CDR3 here is CASTSFTGTEAFF. CDR3 in DNA: TGTGCCAGTACATCCTTTACAGGTACTGAAGCTTTCTTT.

The CDR3 DNA sequence: TGTGCCAGCAGCTTAACTCCGGGACAGGGGATTACTAACTATGGCTACACCTTC. It translates to CASSLTPGQGITNYGYTF. V usage is TRBV13 and J usage is TRBJ1-2; 10 bases fit TRBD1. The CDR3 loop spans 18 amino acids. V lost 2 bases, J lost 0 bases, and 9 bases stayed unmatched. Germline V gene lookup returns CDR1 PRHDT and CDR2 FYEKMQ (reference sequence).

This sequence joins TRBV7-3 and TRBJ2-1; 12 nucleotides match TRBD2. The germline gives CDR1 SGHTA, CDR2 FQGTGA. The J segment lost 8 bases and the V segment lost 5 bases, leaving 7 bases of the junction unmatched. The CDR3 consists of 15 residues. CDR3 amino acids: CASSQGLAGGYEQFF. In nucleotides, the CDR3 is TGTGCCAGCAGCCAAGGGCTAGCGGGGGGGTATGAGCAGTTCTTC.

V and J are TRBV29-1 and TRBJ2-5, with D possibly being TRBD1 or TRBD2 (6 bases each). V lost 7 bases and J 4 bases, leaving 19 bases between the germline ends. This CDR3 comprises 14 residues. Looked up from germline, CDR1 is SQVTM and CDR2 is ANQGSEA. CDR3 region: CSAGDTGLGETQYF. In nucleotides, the CDR3 is TGCAGCGCGGGGGACACTGGGTTGGGAGAGACCCAGTACTTC.

The chain uses TRBV5-1 and TRBJ1-6, with D perhaps TRBD1 (6 bases). The V gene lost 0 bases and the J gene lost 7 bases, with 17 bases spanning the gap. This CDR3 spans 17 amino acids. The germline CDR1 and CDR2 sequences are SGHRS and YFSETQ. The DNA of the CDR3 is TGCGCCAGCAGCTTGGGACCCAGGGGAGGTTTGAATTCACCCCTCCACTTT. It is translated as CASSLGPRGGLNSPLHF.

The chain carries TRBV21-1 and TRBJ2-1; the table names TRBD1, a call not compared with the DNA. TRBV21-1 is annotated as a pseudogene. The CDR3 spans 16 residues. CDR3 DNA: TGTGCCAGCAGCTCCAAAACCGGGACAGCGAACAATGAGCAGTTCTTC. This encodes CASSSKTGTANNEQFF.

The chain couples TRBV11-2 to TRBJ1-1, with 8 bases identical to TRBD1. V lost 2 bases and J lost 4; bases outside the gene matches: 6. The CDR3 has 15 amino acids. Per the germline V gene, CDR1 is SGHAT and CDR2 is FQNNGV. The DNA of the CDR3 is TGTGCCAGCAGCTTAACTCGGACAGGGACCACTGAAGCTTTCTTT. Encoded protein: CASSLTRTGTTEAFF.

J is TRBJ1-2 and V is TRBV10-1, with TRBD1 as a possible D gene (6 bases). The CDR3 consists of 13 residues. V lost 9 bases to trimming and J lost 0 bases, with 11 bases between them. Looked up from germline, CDR1 is WNHNN and CDR2 is SYGVQD (reference sequence). The DNA for the CDR3 is TGCGCCAGTGGCAGGGGAACTAACTATGGCTACACCTTC. This gives the protein CASGRGTNYGYTF.

The genes are TRBV7-2 and TRBJ2-5; perhaps TRBD2 as D (6 bases). Trimming took off 4 bases at V and 9 bases at J, with 27 bases between the two ends. The CDR3 sequence is 17 residues long. Germline V CDR1 and CDR2: SGHTA, FQGNSA. The CDR3 DNA sequence: TGTGCCAGCAGCTATAGGGCGGGGCTCGGGACCTTTAGCGCCCAGTACTTC. Its protein product is CASSYRAGLGTFSAQYF.

The J gene is TRBJ2-1, the V gene TRBV7-3; 10 bases fit TRBD1. Germline V gene lookup returns CDR1 SGHTA and CDR2 FQGTGA. V shed 6 bases, J shed 8 bases, and the junction held 7 bases outside the gene matches. CDR3 size: 14 residues. The CDR3 nucleotides read TGTGCCAGCAGTAAGACAGGGGGCTTCGATGAGCAGTTCTTC. Translation: CASSKTGGFDEQFF.

This chain connects TRBV3-1 (or the pseudogene TRBV3-2) to TRBJ2-2; tentatively, D is TRBD2 (5 bases). The CDR3 sequence is 16 residues long. The germline V gene encodes CDR1 LGHDT and CDR2 YNNKEL (reference sequence). V lost 1 base and J 3 bases, leaving 12 bases between the germline ends. CDR3 region: CASSQGGSGYTGELFF. DNA of the CDR3: TGTGCCAGCAGCCAAGGGGGAAGCGGATACACCGGGGAGCTGTTTTTT.

This clone was observed once. The gene calls are TRBV7-8 and TRBJ1-6; D might be TRBD1 (5 bases). The germline CDR1 and CDR2 sequences are SGHVS and FQNEAQ. The CDR3 consists of 16 residues. V was trimmed by 2 bases and J by 7 bases, leaving 15 bases between them. The CDR3 nucleotides are TGTGCCAGCAGCTTACCTCTGGGGACGGGAAATTCACCCCTCCACTTT. It is translated as CASSLPLGTGNSPLHF. The whole variable domain, filled in from reference TRBV7-8 and TRBJ1-6, reads GAGVSQSPRYKVAKRGQDVALRCDPISGHVSLFWYQQALGQGPEFLTYFQNEAQLDKSGLPSDRFFAERPEGSVSTLKIQRTQQEDSAVYLCASSLPLGTGNSPLHFGNGTRLTVT.

This chain connects TRBV24-1 to TRBJ2-3; 8 positions match TRBD1. Germline V gene data show CDR1 as KGHDR and CDR2 as SFDVKD. The CDR3 is 15 residues long. Trimming cost V 3 bases and J 6 bases; bases outside gene matches: 7. CDR3 in amino acids: CATSDRYRGEDTQYF. CDR3 DNA sequence: TGTGCCACCAGTGATCGATACAGGGGGGAGGATACGCAGTATTTT.

The rearrangement joins TRBV5-1 to TRBJ2-1, with unresolved D. This CDR3 is 14 amino acids long. Trimming left V 1 base short and J 1 base short, with 6 bases between. Germline CDR1 reads SGHRS; CDR2 reads YFSETQ. The DNA of the CDR3 is TGCGCCAGCAGCTTGTCGGGTTCCTACAATGAGCAGTTCTTC. Translating it yields CASSLSGSYNEQFF. The entire variable domain, with the rest obtained from reference TRBV5-1 and TRBJ2-1, is as follows: KAGVTQTPRYLIKTRGQQVTLSCSPISGHRSVSWYQQTPGQGLQFLFEYFSETQRNKGNFPGRFSGRQFSNSRSEMNVSTLELGDSALYLCASSLSGSYNEQFFGPGTRLTVL.

This chain connects TRBV7-2 to TRBJ1-1; no clear D. Germline V lookup: CDR1 SGHTA, CDR2 FQGNSA. CDR3 length: 13 amino acids. The V gene lost 5 bases and the J gene lost 3 bases, with 10 bases spanning the gap. For the CDR3, the DNA is TGTGCCAGCAGCAGTTATTCGGACACTGAAGCTTTCTTT. Translation: CASSSYSDTEAFF.

Details on this clone: The identical CDR3 is also encoded by other nucleotide sequences in the sample. The chain couples TRBV9 to TRBJ2-7, with unresolved D. Germline CDR1 is SGDLS and CDR2 is YYNGEE. With 0 bases removed from V and 1 base from J, the gap between germline ends came to 8 bases. This CDR3 comprises 14 residues. The CDR3 bases are TGTGCCAGCAGCGTAGAGGGCAGGTCCTACGAGCAGTACTTC. It encodes CASSVEGRSYEQYF.

V gene TRBV5-4 combines with J gene TRBJ2-5; weak D call: TRBD2 (6 bases). The CDR3 runs 16 residues. Trimming cost V 4 bases and J 3 bases, with 19 bases left between them. Germline V gene sequence: CDR1 SGHNT, CDR2 YYREEE (reference sequence). The CDR3 spells CASSTAGLGGKETQYF. DNA for the CDR3: TGTGCCAGCAGCACTGCAGGGTTGGGAGGCAAAGAGACCCAGTACTTC.